A single sample gave rise to the 9 T cell receptor beta chains below, sequenced in a study of blood T cell repertoires in COVID-19. Sequenced by immunoSEQ multiplex PCR; TCRdb stores in-frame clones only, minus some. The sample contains some 110,000 clones, around 78% of which appear only once. What was sequenced was peripheral blood. The receptors were gathered from a man aged 25 to 40 with acute or convalescent COVID-19.

The chain carries TRBV5-6 and TRBJ2-7; possibly TRBD1 for D (6 bases). Germline V gives CDR1 SGHDT, CDR2 YYEEEE. Trimming took off 2 bases at V and 4 bases at J, with 13 bases between the two ends. The CDR3 is made up of 14 amino acids. The CDR3 region has the DNA TGTGCCAGCAGCTTTCAGGGGTCCATGTACGAGCAGTACGTC. This sequence encodes CASSFQGSMYEQYV.

V usage is TRBV12-5 and J usage is TRBJ2-1; 14 bases line up with TRBD2. Germline lookup yields CDR1 LGHNT and CDR2 FRNRAP. With V trimmed by 4 bases and J by 8 bases, 4 bases remained unmatched. CDR3 length: 15 amino acids. CDR3 loop: CASGSGTSGSDEQFF. DNA of the CDR3: TGTGCTAGTGGTTCCGGGACTAGCGGGAGCGATGAGCAGTTCTTC.

The genes are TRBV7-9 and TRBJ2-2; the match to TRBD2 covers 14 bases. This CDR3 spans 17 amino acids. Germline values: CDR1 SEHNR, CDR2 FQNEAQ (reference sequence). Trimming took 4 bases from V and 5 from J; bases not matched to a gene: 6. Here the CDR3 reads CASSSGTSGGGTGELFF. DNA of the CDR3: TGTGCCAGCAGCTCCGGGACTAGCGGGGGAGGGACCGGGGAGCTGTTTTTT.

To note about this clone: One end of the junction does not line up with germline, which may come from a read error. The DNA of the CDR3 is TGTGCTAGCAGCTTAGGGACTCAAGAGACCCAGTACTTC. Its translation is CASSLGTQETQYF. The rearrangement links TRBV7-7 to TRBJ2-5, with TRBD2 as a possible D gene (6 bases). Germline CDR1 SSHAT, CDR2 FNYEAQ (reference sequence). This CDR3 region has 13 residues.

This sequence joins TRBV5-4 and TRBJ2-7; D perhaps matches TRBD2 (6 bases). The germline V and J ends were trimmed by 3 bases and 2 bases, with 12 bases remaining between them. Germline V gene sequence: CDR1 SGHNT, CDR2 YYREEE (reference sequence). This CDR3 has 14 residues. The CDR3 coding sequence is TGTGCCAGCAGCTCCCCTCTAGCGCCCTACGAGCAGTACTTC. This sequence encodes CASSSPLAPYEQYF.

DNA for the CDR3: TGTGCCAGCAGCGTAGTTGGGGGGGCCTATGGCTACACCTTC. This encodes CASSVVGGAYGYTF. The chain couples TRBV9 to TRBJ1-2; D is perhaps TRBD1 (6 bases). V lost 0 bases to trimming and J lost 4 bases, with 10 bases between them. CDR1 is SGDLS and CDR2 is YYNGEE in the germline V gene. CDR3 length: 14 amino acids. Full variable domain (missing parts from reference TRBV9 and TRBJ1-2): DSGVTQTPKHLITATGQRVTLRCSPRSGDLSVYWYQQSLDQGLQFLIQYYNGEERAKGNILERFSAQQFPDLHSELNLSSLELGDSALYFCASSVVGGAYGYTFGSGTRLTVV.

Only a few counts were recorded for this clone. The chain links TRBV6-2 or TRBV6-3 to TRBJ2-5, with TRBD1 as a possible D gene (5 bases). The CDR3 runs to 15 residues. V was pared by 3 bases and J by 5 bases, with 16 bases between. Germline V gene lookup returns CDR1 MNHEY and CDR2 SVGEGT. CDR3 protein: CASSYFWGETETQYF. CDR3 DNA sequence: TGTGCCAGCAGTTATTTCTGGGGCGAGACCGAGACCCAGTACTTC.

A few counts support this clone. The chain joins TRBV18 to TRBJ1-2, with 8 bases aligning to TRBD1. The V segment lost 5 bases and the J segment 7 bases; nucleotides outside the gene matches: 6. CDR3 length: 13 amino acids. Per germline, CDR1 KGHSH and CDR2 LQKENI. DNA for the CDR3: TGTGCCAGCTCAGAGGACAGGGCGGTTGGCTACACCTTC. It yields the protein CASSEDRAVGYTF. Drawing the rest from reference TRBV18 and TRBJ1-2, the complete variable domain is NAGVMQNPRHLVRRRGQEARLRCSPMKGHSHVYWYRQLPEEGLKFMVYLQKENIIDESGMPKERFSAEFPKEGPSILRIQQVVRGDSAAYFCASSEDRAVGYTFGSGTRLTVV.

The V call is TRBV11-2, the J call TRBJ1-5; D is ambiguous. V lost 0 bases, J lost 7 bases, and 7 bases lay in between. The germline CDR1 and CDR2 sequences are SGHAT and FQNNGV. The CDR3 sequence is 13 residues long. Written as DNA, the CDR3 is TGTGCCAGCAGCTTAGATCGCGGCCAGCCCCAGCATTTT. Amino acid sequence: CASSLDRGQPQHF. The whole variable domain, filled in from reference TRBV11-2 and TRBJ1-5, reads EAGVAQSPRYKIIEKRQSVAFWCNPISGHATLYWYQQILGQGPKLLIQFQNNGVVDDSQLPKDRFSAERLKGVDSTLKIQPAKLEDSAVYLCASSLDRGQPQHFGDGTRLSIL.